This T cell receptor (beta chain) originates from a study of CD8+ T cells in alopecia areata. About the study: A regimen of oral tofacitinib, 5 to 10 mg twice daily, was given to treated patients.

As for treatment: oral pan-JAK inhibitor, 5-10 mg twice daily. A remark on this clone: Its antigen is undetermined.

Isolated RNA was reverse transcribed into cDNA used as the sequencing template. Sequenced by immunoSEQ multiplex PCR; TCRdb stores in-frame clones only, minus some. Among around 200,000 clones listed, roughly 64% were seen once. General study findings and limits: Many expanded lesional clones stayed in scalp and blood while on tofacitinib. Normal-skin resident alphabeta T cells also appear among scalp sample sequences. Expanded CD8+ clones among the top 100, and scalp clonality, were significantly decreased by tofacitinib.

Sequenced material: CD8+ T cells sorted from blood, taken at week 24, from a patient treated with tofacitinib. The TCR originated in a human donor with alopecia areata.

The CDR3, as DNA: TGTGCCAGCAGTTACTCTTCCGTCGGCAGGGAAGCTTTCTTT. As protein: CASSYSSVGREAFF. The chain carries TRBV6-5 and TRBJ1-1; D remains unclear. Looked up from germline, CDR1 is MNHEY and CDR2 is SVGAGI. CDR3 length: 14 amino acids. The V and J ends lost 0 bases and 8 bases respectively, with 13 bases between them.